This entry lists 9 T cell receptor beta chains sequenced from one sample in a study of blood T cell repertoires in COVID-19. The repertoire was sequenced with immunoSEQ multiplex PCR; TCRdb's copy has only in-frame clones and lacks some. The sample lists roughly 120,000 clones; around 87% were seen once. The sample taken for sequencing was peripheral blood. All receptors come from a woman aged 55 to 70 with COVID-19, enrolled during active disease.

This chain links TRBV15 with TRBJ1-5; TRBD1 might be the D (6 bases). The germline CDR1 and CDR2 sequences are LNHNV and YYDKDF (reference sequence). This CDR3 has 15 residues. Trimming stripped 2 bases from V and 2 bases from J, with 10 bases between. The CDR3 loop is CATSRSGAGNQPQHF. In DNA, the CDR3 is TGTGCCACCAGCAGATCAGGGGCTGGCAATCAGCCCCAGCATTTT. Drawing the rest from reference TRBV15 and TRBJ1-5, the complete variable domain is DAMVIQNPRYQVTQFGKPVTLSCSQTLNHNVMYWYQQKSSQAPKLLFHYYDKDFNNEADTPDNFQSRRPNTSFCFLDIRSPGLGDTAMYLCATSRSGAGNQPQHFGDGTRLSIL.

The genes are TRBV27 and TRBJ2-7, with D possibly matching TRBD1 (6 bases). From germline, CDR1 is MNHEY and CDR2 SMNVEV (reference sequence). Trimming removed 3 bases at V and 4 bases at J, with 13 bases between. The CDR3 consists of 14 residues. CDR3 in amino acids: CASSFGQPIYEQYF. CDR3 in DNA: TGTGCCAGCAGTTTTGGACAGCCAATTTACGAGCAGTACTTC.

The genes are TRBV9 and TRBJ1-6, with D possibly being TRBD1 (6 bases). V was cut by 0 bases and J by 9 bases, with 10 bases left in between. Germline V gene sequence: CDR1 SGDLS, CDR2 YYNGEE. The CDR3 spans 14 residues. The CDR3 loop reads CASSVAGEGSPLHF. CDR3 DNA sequence: TGTGCCAGCAGCGTAGCAGGGGAAGGTTCACCCCTCCACTTT.

The chain combines TRBV5-1 with TRBJ2-5; D might be TRBD1 (5 bases). The CDR3 loop spans 15 amino acids. Trimming removed 0 bases at V and 3 bases at J, with 12 bases between. CDR1 and CDR2 from the germline V gene are SGHRS and YFSETQ. CDR3 DNA sequence: TGCGCCAGCAGCTTGGACGGCCTAGGGGAAGAGACCCAGTACTTC. Protein: CASSLDGLGEETQYF.

The gene calls are TRBV19 and TRBJ2-3; 10 nucleotides agree with TRBD2. This CDR3 comprises 14 residues. V lost 5 bases and J lost 6; bases outside the gene matches: 5. Germline CDR1 and CDR2: LNHDA and SQIVND (reference sequence). The CDR3 spells CASSHSGGFDTQYF. In nucleotides, the CDR3 is TGTGCCAGTAGTCATAGCGGGGGGTTCGATACGCAGTATTTT. The full variable domain, in which reference TRBV19 and TRBJ2-3 provide the parts outside the CDR3, is DGGITQSPKYLFRKEGQNVTLSCEQNLNHDAMYWYRQDPGQGLRLIYYSQIVNDFQKGDIAEGYSVSREKKESFPLTVTSAQKNPTAFYLCASSHSGGFDTQYFGPGTRLTVL.

The J gene is TRBJ1-6, the V gene TRBV6-2 or TRBV6-3; no clear D gene. From germline, CDR1 is MNHEY and CDR2 SVGEGT. The CDR3 runs to 14 residues. V lost 4 bases, J lost 7 bases, and 11 bases lay in between. CDR3 DNA sequence: TGTGCCAGCAGTTTGTTGGGAGGGAATTCACCCCTCCACTTT. Translated, it gives CASSLLGGNSPLHF.

V usage is TRBV9 and J usage is TRBJ1-1; D not certain. CDR1 and CDR2 (germline): SGDLS, YYNGEE. The length of the CDR3 is 16 residues. V lost 0 bases and J 7 bases, leaving 19 bases between the germline ends. CDR3 DNA sequence: TGTGCCAGCAGCGTAGAGGTTTTCTTGGAGGTTGGTGAAGCTTTCTTT. Translating it yields CASSVEVFLEVGEAFF.

This CDR3 reads CASSLVGLNNEQFF. CDR3 nucleotides: TGTGCCAGCAGCTTAGTGGGCCTTAACAATGAGCAGTTCTTC. The rearrangement links TRBV7-2 to TRBJ2-1; D is ambiguous. This CDR3 comprises 14 residues. Germline V gene data show CDR1 as SGHTA and CDR2 as FQGNSA. Trimming shortened V by 1 base and J by 5 bases, and 9 bases separated the two germline ends.

This CDR3 is CASSENARDSYTF. In DNA form, the CDR3 reads TGTGCCAGCAGTGAAAATGCCAGGGATAGCTACACCTTC. The chain has TRBV6-1 and TRBJ1-2, with TRBD1 as a possible D gene (5 bases). The germline CDR1 and CDR2 sequences are MNHNS and SASEGT. CDR3 length: 13 residues. V lost 2 bases and J 9 bases, leaving 13 bases between the germline ends.